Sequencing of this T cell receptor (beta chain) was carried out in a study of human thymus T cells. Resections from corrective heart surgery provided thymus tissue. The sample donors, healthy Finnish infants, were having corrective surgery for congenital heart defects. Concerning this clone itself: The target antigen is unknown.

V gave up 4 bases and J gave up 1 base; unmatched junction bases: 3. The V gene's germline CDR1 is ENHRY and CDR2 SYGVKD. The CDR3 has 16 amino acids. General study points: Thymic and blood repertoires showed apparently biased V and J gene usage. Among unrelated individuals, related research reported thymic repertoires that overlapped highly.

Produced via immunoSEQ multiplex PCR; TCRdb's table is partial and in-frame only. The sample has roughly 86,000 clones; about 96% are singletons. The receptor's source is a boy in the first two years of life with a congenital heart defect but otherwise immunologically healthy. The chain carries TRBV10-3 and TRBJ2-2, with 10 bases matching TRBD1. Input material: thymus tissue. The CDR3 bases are TGTGCCATCAGTGCGGACAGGGGGGGGAACACCGGGGAGCTGTTTTTT. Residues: CAISADRGGNTGELFF.